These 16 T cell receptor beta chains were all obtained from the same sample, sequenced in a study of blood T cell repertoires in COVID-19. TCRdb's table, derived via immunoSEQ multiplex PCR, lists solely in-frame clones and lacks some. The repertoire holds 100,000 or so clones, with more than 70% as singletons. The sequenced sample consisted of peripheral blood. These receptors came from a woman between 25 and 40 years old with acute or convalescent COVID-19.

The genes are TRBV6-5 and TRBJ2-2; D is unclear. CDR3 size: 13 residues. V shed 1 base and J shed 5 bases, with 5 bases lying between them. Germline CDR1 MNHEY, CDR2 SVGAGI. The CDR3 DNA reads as TGTGCCAGCAGTTACTATATTACCGGGGAGCTGTTTTTT. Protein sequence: CASSYYITGELFF.

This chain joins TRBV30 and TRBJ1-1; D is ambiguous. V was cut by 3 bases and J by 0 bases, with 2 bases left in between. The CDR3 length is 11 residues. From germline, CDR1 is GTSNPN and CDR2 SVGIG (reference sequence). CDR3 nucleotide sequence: TGTGCCTGGAGCTTGAACACTGAAGCTTTCTTT. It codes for CAWSLNTEAFF.

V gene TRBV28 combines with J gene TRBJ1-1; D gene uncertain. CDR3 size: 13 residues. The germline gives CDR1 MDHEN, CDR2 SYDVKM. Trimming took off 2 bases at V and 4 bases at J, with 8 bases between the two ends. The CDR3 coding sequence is TGTGCCAGCAGTTTAGTGGGCCGCACTGAAGCTTTCTTT. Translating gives CASSLVGRTEAFF.

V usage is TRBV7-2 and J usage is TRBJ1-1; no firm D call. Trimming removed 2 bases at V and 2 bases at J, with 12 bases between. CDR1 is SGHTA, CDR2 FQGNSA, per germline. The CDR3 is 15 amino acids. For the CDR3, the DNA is TGTGCCAGCAGCTTACTTCCGGGAGGAAACACTGAAGCTTTCTTT. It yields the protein CASSLLPGGNTEAFF.

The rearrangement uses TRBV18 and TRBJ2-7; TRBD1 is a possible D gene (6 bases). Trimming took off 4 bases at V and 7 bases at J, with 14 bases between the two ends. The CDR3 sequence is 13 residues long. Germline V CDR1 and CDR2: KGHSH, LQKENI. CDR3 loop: CASSLITGQEQYF. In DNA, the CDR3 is TGTGCCAGCTCACTCATAACAGGGCAAGAGCAGTACTTC.

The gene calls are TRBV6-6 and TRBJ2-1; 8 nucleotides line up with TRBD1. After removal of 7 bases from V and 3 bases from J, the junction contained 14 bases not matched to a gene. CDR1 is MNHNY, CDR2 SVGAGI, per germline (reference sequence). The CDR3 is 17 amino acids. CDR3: CASIRQGDRTYYNEQFF. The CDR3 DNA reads TGTGCCAGCATTCGCCAAGGGGACAGGACCTACTACAATGAGCAGTTCTTC.

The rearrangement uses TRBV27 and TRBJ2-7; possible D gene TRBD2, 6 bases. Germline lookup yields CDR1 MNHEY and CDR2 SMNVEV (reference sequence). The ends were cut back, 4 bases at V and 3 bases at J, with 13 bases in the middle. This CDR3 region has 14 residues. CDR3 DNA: TGTGCCAGCAGTTCCGCCGGGACTGACTACGAGCAGTACTTC. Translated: CASSSAGTDYEQYF.

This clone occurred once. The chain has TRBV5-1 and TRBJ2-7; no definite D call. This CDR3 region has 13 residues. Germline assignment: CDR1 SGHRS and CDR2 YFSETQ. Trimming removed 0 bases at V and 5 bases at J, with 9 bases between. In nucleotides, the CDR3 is TGCGCCAGCAGCTTGGCCACGGTCGACGAGCAGTACTTC. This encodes CASSLATVDEQYF. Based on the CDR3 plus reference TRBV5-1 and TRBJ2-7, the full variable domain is KAGVTQTPRYLIKTRGQQVTLSCSPISGHRSVSWYQQTPGQGLQFLFEYFSETQRNKGNFPGRFSGRQFSNSRSEMNVSTLELGDSALYLCASSLATVDEQYFGPGTRLTVT.

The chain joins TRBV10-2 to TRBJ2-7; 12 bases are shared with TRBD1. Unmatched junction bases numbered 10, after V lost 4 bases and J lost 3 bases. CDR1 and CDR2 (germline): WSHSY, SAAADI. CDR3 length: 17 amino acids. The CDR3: CASSAGTGGGWGYEQYF. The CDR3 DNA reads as TGCGCCAGCAGTGCCGGGACAGGGGGCGGATGGGGCTACGAGCAGTACTTC.

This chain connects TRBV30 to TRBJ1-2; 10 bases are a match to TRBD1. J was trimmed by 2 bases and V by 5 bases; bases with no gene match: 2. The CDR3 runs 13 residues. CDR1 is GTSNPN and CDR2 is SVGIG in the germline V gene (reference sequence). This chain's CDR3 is CAWDRGLNYGYTF. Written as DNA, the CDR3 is TGTGCCTGGGACAGGGGGCTAAACTATGGCTACACCTTC.

Here the CDR3 reads CASSWARARDRGRLSYGYTF. The CDR3 DNA is TGCGCCAGCAGCTGGGCGAGAGCCCGGGACAGGGGAAGGTTATCCTATGGCTACACCTTC. The chain uses TRBV4-1 and TRBJ1-2, with 10 bases lining up with TRBD1. Trimming removed 5 bases from V and 4 bases from J; junction bases left unmatched: 22. In germline, CDR1 is MGHRA, CDR2 YSYEKL. This CDR3 is built from 20 residues.

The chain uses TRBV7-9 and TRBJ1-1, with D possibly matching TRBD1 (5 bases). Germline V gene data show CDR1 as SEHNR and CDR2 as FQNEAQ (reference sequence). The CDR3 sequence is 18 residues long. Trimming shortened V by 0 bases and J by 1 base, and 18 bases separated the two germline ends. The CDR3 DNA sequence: TGTGCCAGCAGCTTAGCGCCCGGGCAGGGCAATAAGAACACTGAAGCTTTCTTT. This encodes CASSLAPGQGNKNTEAFF.

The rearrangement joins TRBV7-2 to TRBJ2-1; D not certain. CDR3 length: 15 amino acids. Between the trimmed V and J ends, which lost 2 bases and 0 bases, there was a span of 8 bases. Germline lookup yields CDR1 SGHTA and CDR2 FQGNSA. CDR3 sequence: CASSLPPSSYNEQFF. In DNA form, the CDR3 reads TGTGCCAGCAGCTTACCCCCTAGCTCCTACAATGAGCAGTTCTTC.

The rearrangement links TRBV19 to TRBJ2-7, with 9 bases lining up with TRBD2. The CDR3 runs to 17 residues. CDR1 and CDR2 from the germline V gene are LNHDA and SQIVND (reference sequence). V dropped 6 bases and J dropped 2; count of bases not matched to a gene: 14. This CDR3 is CASSLESTSGSTYEQYF. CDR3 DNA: TGTGCCAGTAGCCTCGAATCGACTAGCGGTTCCACCTACGAGCAGTACTTC.

CDR3 nucleotides: TGTGCCAGCAGTCGTCCCGGGACAGGGTTGGAGACCCAGTACTTC. It translates to CASSRPGTGLETQYF. This rearrangement joins TRBV2 to TRBJ2-5; 9 bases line up with TRBD1. Trimming removed 5 bases from V and 5 bases from J; junction bases left unmatched: 9. The V gene's germline CDR1 is SNHLY and CDR2 FYNNEI. CDR3 length equals 15 residues.

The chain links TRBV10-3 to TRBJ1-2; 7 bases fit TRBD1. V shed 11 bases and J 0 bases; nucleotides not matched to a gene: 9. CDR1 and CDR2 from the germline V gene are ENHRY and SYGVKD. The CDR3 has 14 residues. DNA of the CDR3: TGTGCCCTGAAGGACAGGACTACTAACTATGGCTACACCTTC. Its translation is CALKDRTTNYGYTF.